The sequence of this T cell receptor beta chain was determined in a study of T cell repertoires in cytomegalovirus infection. Study results and caveats: The response measured ex vivo was dominated by TCR beta clonotypes (HLA-C-restricted and CMV-specific).

MiXCR, applied by TCRdb to the reads, yields one record per CDR3 protein. Of 250,000 to 300,000 distinct CDR3 sequences in the sample, 22% were seen once. Germline V lookup: CDR1 MNHNS, CDR2 SASEGT. V was clipped by 1 base and J by 5 bases; unmatched bases: 6. The length of the CDR3 is 15 residues. At least ten counts were recorded for this clonotype. Its target is unknown. This TCR came from a human donor in good health (CMV status not recorded). Some clones in this sample may be carry-over from other donors' samples. V usage is TRBV6-1 and J usage is TRBJ2-7; the match to TRBD2 covers 9 bases. Sequenced here: cultured PBMCs, sampled from culture after CMV antigen stimulation. CDR3 residues: CASSEGYSGSHEQYF. The CDR3 DNA sequence: TGTGCCAGCAGTGAAGGATATAGCGGGAGTCACGAGCAGTACTTC.